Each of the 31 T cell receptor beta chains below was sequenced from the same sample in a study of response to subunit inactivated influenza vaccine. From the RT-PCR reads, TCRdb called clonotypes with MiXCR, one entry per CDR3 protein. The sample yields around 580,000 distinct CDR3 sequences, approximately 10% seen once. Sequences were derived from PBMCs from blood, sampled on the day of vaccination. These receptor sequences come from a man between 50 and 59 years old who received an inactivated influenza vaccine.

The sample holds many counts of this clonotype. CDR3 amino acids: CSASQTSGNEQFF. Written as DNA, the CDR3 is TGCAGTGCTTCCCAGACTAGCGGGAATGAGCAGTTCTTC. V usage is TRBV20-1 and J usage is TRBJ2-1; 10 nucleotides match TRBD2. The CDR3 spans 13 residues. Germline V lookup: CDR1 DFQATT, CDR2 SNEGSKA (reference sequence). Trimming removed 5 bases from V and 7 bases from J; junction bases left unmatched: 5.

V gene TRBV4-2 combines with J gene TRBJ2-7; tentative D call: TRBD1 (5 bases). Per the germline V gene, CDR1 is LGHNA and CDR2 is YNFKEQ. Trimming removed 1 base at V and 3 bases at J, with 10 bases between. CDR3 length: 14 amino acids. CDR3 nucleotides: TGTGCCAGCAGCCAAGTGGCAGGGTTCTACGAGCAGTACTTC. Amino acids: CASSQVAGFYEQYF.

This CDR3 reads CASRTSTGSSYNEQFF. CDR3 sequence (DNA): TGTGCCAGCAGAACTTCGACAGGGAGCTCCTACAATGAGCAGTTCTTC. The chain links TRBV5-8 to TRBJ2-1; 7 nucleotides match TRBD1. V gave up 5 bases and J gave up 0 bases; unmatched junction bases: 8. Looked up from germline, CDR1 is SGHTS and CDR2 is YDEGEE. There are 16 residues in the CDR3.

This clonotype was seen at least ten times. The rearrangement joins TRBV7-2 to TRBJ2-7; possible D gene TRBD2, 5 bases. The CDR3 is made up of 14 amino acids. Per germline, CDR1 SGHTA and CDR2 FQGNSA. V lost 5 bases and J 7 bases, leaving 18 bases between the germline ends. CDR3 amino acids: CASSLGSRLDEQYF. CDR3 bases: TGTGCCAGCAGCCTGGGGAGCAGGTTGGATGAGCAGTACTTC.

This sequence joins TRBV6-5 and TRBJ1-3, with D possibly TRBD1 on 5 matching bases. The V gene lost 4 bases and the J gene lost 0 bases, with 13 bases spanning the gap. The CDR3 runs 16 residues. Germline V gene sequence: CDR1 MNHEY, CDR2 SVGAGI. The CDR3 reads CASSLQETSSGNTIYF. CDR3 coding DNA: TGTGCCAGCAGTTTACAGGAGACGAGCTCTGGAAACACCATATATTTT.

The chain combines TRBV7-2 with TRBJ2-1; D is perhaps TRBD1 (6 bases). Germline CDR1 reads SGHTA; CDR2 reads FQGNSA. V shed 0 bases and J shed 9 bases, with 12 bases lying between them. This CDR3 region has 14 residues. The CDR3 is CASSLAQGSTEQFF. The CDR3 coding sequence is TGTGCCAGCAGCTTAGCTCAGGGGAGCACTGAGCAGTTCTTC.

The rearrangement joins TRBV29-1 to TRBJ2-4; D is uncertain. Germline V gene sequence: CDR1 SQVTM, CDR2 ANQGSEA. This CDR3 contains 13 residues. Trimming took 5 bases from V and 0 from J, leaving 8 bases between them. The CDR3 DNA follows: TGCAGCGTTAGCGCCCTAGCCAAAAACATTCAGTACTTC. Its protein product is CSVSALAKNIQYF.

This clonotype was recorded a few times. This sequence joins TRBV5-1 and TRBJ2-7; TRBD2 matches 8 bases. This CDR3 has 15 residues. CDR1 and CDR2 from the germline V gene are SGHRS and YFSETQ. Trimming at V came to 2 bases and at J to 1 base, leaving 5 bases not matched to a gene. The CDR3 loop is CASSFGSGNSYEQYF. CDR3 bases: TGCGCCAGCAGCTTTGGTAGCGGGAATTCCTACGAGCAGTACTTC.

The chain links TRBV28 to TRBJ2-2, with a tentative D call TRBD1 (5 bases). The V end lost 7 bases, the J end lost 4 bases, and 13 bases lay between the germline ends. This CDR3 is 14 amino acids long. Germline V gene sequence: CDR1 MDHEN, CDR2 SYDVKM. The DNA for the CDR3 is TGTGCCAGCAAGTGGGGCTCTCGCACCGGGGAGCTGTTTTTT. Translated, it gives CASKWGSRTGELFF.

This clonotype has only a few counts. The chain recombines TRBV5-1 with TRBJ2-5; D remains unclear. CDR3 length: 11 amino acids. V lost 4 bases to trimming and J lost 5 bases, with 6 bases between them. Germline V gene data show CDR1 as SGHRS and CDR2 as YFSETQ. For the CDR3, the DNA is TGCGCCAGCAGCAACTCCGAGACCCAGTACTTC. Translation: CASSNSETQYF.

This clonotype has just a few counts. CDR3 sequence: CASSGGTNTEAFF. CDR3 coding DNA: TGTGCCAGCAGTGGGGGAACGAACACTGAAGCTTTCTTT. The chain employs TRBV4-2 and TRBJ1-1; possibly TRBD1 for D (5 bases). V was pared by 6 bases and J by 1 base, with 9 bases between. The CDR3 runs to 13 residues. The germline V gene has CDR1 LGHNA and CDR2 YNFKEQ.

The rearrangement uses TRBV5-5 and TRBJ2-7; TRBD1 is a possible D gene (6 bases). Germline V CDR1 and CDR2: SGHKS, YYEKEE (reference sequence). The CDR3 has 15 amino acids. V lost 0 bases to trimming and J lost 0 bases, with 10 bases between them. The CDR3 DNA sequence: TGTGCCAGCAGCTTGGGGGGGCATACCTCCTACGAGCAGTACTTC. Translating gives CASSLGGHTSYEQYF.

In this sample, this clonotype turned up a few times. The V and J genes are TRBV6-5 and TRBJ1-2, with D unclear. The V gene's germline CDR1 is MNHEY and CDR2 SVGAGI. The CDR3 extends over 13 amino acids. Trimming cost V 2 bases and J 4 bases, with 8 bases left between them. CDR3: CASSYGNRYGYTF. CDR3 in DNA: TGTGCCAGCAGTTACGGGAACCGCTATGGCTACACCTTC.

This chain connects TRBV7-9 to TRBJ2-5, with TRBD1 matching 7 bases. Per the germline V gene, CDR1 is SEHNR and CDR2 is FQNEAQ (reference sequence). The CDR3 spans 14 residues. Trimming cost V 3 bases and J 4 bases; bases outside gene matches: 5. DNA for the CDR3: TGTGCCAGCAGCTTGCAGGGGGACGCAGAGACCCAGTACTTC. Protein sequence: CASSLQGDAETQYF.

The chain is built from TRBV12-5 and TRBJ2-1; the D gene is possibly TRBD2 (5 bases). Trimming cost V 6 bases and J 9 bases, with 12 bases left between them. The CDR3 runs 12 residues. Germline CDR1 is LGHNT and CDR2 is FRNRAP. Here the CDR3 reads CASGQPGSEQFF. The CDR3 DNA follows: TGTGCTAGTGGGCAGCCGGGGAGTGAGCAGTTCTTC. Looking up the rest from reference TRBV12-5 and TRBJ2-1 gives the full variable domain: DARVTQTPRHKVTEMGQEVTMRCQPILGHNTVFWYRQTMMQGLELLAYFRNRAPLDDSGMPKDRFSAEMPDATLATLKIQPSEPRDSAVYFCASGQPGSEQFFGPGTRLTVL.

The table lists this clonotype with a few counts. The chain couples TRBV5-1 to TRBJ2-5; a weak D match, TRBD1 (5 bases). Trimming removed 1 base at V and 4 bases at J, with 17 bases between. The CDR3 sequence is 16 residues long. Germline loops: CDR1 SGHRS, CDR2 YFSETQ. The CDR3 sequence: CASSLWAGMEGETQYF. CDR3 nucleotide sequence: TGCGCCAGCAGCTTGTGGGCAGGGATGGAAGGAGAGACCCAGTACTTC.

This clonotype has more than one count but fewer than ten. CDR3 protein: CASSYWTNGEAFF. Here the CDR3 DNA reads TGTGCCAGCAGTTATTGGACAAACGGTGAAGCTTTCTTT. The rearrangement uses TRBV6-5 and TRBJ1-1; tentatively, D is TRBD1 (5 bases). Trimming removed 3 bases at V and 7 bases at J, with 12 bases between. CDR1 and CDR2 (germline): MNHEY, SVGAGI. The CDR3 spans 13 residues.

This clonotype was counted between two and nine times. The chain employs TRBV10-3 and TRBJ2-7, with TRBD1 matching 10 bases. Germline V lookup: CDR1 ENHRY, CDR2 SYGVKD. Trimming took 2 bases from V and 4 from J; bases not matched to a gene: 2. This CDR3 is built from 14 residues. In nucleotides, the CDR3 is TGTGCCATCAGTGAGGGGACAGGGGTGTACGAGCAGTACTTC. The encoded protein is CAISEGTGVYEQYF.

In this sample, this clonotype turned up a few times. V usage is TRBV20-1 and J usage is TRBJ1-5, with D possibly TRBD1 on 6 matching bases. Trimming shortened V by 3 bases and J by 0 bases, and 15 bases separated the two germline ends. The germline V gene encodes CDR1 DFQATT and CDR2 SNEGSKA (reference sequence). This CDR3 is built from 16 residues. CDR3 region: CSASDRSLYSNQPQHF. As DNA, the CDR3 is TGCAGTGCTAGCGACAGGAGTTTATATAGCAATCAGCCCCAGCATTTT.

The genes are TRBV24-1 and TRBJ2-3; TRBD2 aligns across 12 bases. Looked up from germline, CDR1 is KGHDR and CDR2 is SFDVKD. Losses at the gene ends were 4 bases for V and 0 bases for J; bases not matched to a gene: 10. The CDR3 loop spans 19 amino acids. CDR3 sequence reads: CATSEPLAGGTSSTDTQYF. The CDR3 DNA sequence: TGTGCCACCAGTGAACCACTAGCGGGGGGAACCTCTAGCACAGATACGCAGTATTTT.

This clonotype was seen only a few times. CDR3 amino acids: CSAQGERETQYF. The CDR3 DNA follows: TGCAGCGCCCAGGGGGAGCGGGAGACCCAGTACTTC. V and J are TRBV29-1 and TRBJ2-5; 7 bases line up with TRBD1. V lost 7 bases to trimming and J lost 5 bases; unmatched junction nucleotides: 7. Germline values: CDR1 SQVTM, CDR2 ANQGSEA. The CDR3 totals 12 residues.

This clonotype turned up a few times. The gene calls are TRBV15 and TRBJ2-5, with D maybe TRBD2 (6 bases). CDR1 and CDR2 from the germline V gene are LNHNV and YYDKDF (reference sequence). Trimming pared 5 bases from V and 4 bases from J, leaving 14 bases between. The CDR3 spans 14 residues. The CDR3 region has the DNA TGTGCCACCAGCCACAACGCGGGGAGAGAGACCCAGTACTTC. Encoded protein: CATSHNAGRETQYF.

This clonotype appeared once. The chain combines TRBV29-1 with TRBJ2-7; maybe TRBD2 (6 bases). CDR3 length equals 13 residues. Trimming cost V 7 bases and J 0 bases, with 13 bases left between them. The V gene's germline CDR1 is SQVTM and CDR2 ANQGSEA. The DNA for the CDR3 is TGCAGCGCTACATTAGCGGTCTCCTACGAGCAGTACTTC. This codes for CSATLAVSYEQYF.

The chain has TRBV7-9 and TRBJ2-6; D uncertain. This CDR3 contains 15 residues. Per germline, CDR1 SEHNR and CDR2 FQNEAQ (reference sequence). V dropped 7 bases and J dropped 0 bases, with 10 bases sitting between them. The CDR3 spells CASTSGISGANVLTF. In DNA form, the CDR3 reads TGTGCCAGCACCTCGGGCATCTCTGGGGCCAACGTCCTGACTTTC.

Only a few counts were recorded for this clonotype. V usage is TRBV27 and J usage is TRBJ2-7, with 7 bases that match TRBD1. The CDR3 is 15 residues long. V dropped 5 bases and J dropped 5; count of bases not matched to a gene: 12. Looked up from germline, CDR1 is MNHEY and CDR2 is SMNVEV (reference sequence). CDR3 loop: CASSTSYRGSNEQYF. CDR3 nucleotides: TGTGCCAGCAGTACCTCCTACAGGGGATCGAACGAGCAGTACTTC.

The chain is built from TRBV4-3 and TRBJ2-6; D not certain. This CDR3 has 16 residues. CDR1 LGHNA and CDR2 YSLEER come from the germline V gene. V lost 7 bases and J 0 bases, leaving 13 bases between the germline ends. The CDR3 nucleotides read TGCGCCAGCACCTATACCTTAGTCTCTGGGGCCAACGTCCTGACTTTC. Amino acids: CASTYTLVSGANVLTF.

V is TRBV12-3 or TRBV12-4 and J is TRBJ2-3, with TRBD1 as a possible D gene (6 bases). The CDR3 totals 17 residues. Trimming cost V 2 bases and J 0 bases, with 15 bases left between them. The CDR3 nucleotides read TGTGCCAGCAGTTTAACCATGACAGGCGTGAGCACAGATACGCAGTATTTT. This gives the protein CASSLTMTGVSTDTQYF.

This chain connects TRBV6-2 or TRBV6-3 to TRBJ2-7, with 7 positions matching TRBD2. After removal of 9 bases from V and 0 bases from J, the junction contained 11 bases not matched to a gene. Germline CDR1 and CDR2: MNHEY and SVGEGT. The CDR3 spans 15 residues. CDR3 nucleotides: TGTGCCAGTGTACCAACTAGCGCGAACTCCTACGAGCAGTACTTC. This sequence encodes CASVPTSANSYEQYF.

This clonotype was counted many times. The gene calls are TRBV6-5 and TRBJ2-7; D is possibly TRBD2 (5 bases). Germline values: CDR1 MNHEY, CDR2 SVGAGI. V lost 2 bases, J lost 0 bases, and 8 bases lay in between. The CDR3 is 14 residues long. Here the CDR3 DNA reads TGTGCCAGCAGTTACGGCGGGCGCTCCTACGAGCAGTACTTC. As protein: CASSYGGRSYEQYF.

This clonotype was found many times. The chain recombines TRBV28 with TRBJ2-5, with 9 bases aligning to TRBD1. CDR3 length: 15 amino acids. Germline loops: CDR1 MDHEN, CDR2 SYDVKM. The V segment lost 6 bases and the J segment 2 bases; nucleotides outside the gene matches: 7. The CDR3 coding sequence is TGTGCCAGCAGACGGGGACAGGGCGGGCAAGAGACCCAGTACTTC. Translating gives CASRRGQGGQETQYF.

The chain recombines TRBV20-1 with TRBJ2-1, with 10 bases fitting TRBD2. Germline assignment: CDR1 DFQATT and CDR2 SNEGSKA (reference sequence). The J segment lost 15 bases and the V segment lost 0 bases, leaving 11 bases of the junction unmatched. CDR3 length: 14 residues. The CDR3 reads CSAREGLAVLGRFF. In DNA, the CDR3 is TGCAGTGCTAGAGAAGGACTAGCGGTTTTAGGTCGGTTCTTC.